The 5 T cell receptor beta chains below all came from one sample that was sequenced in a study of blood T cell repertoires in COVID-19. The method was immunoSEQ multiplex PCR; TCRdb's version includes in-frame clones alone and lacks a portion of them. The table shows about 200,000 clones, with about 78% occurring only once. What was sequenced was peripheral blood. Source of these receptors: a woman in her 70s with acute or convalescent COVID-19.

The CDR3 region has the DNA TGTGCCAGCAGACTCCGGGGTCTAGGAACTGAAGCTTTCTTT. Encoded protein: CASRLRGLGTEAFF. This chain uses TRBV27 with TRBJ1-1; D gene ambiguous. The CDR3 extends over 14 amino acids. The germline V and J ends were trimmed by 6 bases and 5 bases, with 16 bases remaining between them. Looked up from germline, CDR1 is MNHEY and CDR2 is SMNVEV (reference sequence).

This clone was counted between two and nine times. The chain couples TRBV9 to TRBJ2-2; 15 bases are shared with TRBD2. V dropped 0 bases and J dropped 4; count of bases not matched to a gene: 4. The V gene's germline CDR1 is SGDLS and CDR2 YYNGEE. The CDR3 runs to 18 residues. The CDR3 nucleotides are TGTGCCAGCAGCGTAGAGGGACTAGCGGGGGGCGGCACCGGGGAGCTGTTTTTT. Its protein product is CASSVEGLAGGGTGELFF.

The CDR3 DNA follows: TGTGCCAGCAGCCACGCTGGGCGGGGGGCTCGGAGGGATACGCAGTATTTT. It translates to CASSHAGRGARRDTQYF. This rearrangement joins TRBV13 to TRBJ2-3, with 8 nucleotides matching TRBD2. This CDR3 region has 17 residues. The V gene's germline CDR1 is PRHDT and CDR2 FYEKMQ (reference sequence). The V segment lost 5 bases and the J segment 6 bases; nucleotides outside the gene matches: 16.

In its sample, this clone was seen a few times. The gene calls are TRBV19 and TRBJ1-5; tentatively, D is TRBD1 (5 bases). From germline, CDR1 is LNHDA and CDR2 SQIVND (reference sequence). The CDR3 loop spans 13 amino acids. Trimming removed 5 bases at V and 7 bases at J, with 12 bases between. The CDR3: CASSPLGPQPQHF. For the CDR3, the DNA is TGTGCCAGTAGTCCCCTGGGGCCACAGCCCCAGCATTTT. The full variable domain, in which reference TRBV19 and TRBJ1-5 provide the parts outside the CDR3, is DGGITQSPKYLFRKEGQNVTLSCEQNLNHDAMYWYRQDPGQGLRLIYYSQIVNDFQKGDIAEGYSVSREKKESFPLTVTSAQKNPTAFYLCASSPLGPQPQHFGDGTRLSIL.

The CDR3 sequence: CASSQLQARSDTQYF. DNA of the CDR3: TGTGCCAGCTCACAACTCCAAGCCCGGTCAGATACGCAGTATTTT. The chain combines TRBV18 with TRBJ2-3; D gene uncertain. The germline CDR1 and CDR2 sequences are KGHSH and LQKENI. Trimming left V 4 bases short and J 4 bases short, with 15 bases between. This CDR3 contains 15 residues. The full variable domain, its missing parts supplied by reference TRBV18 and TRBJ2-3, is NAGVMQNPRHLVRRRGQEARLRCSPMKGHSHVYWYRQLPEEGLKFMVYLQKENIIDESGMPKERFSAEFPKEGPSILRIQQVVRGDSAAYFCASSQLQARSDTQYFGPGTRLTVL.